This T cell receptor beta chain was found in a study of blood T cell repertoires in COVID-19 (TCRdb year 2020). Regarding the complete study: Samples from collaborators originated in the United States, Italy and Spain and spanned both the acute and convalescent phases of COVID-19. The samples were drawn from two sources: the first 160 participants of the ongoing ImmuneRACE study, and 950 to 1,500 subjects contributed by 6 global collaborators. Nearly every sample came with metadata listing a de-identified subject ID, COVID-19 status, age in years and sex. Where HLA class I and class II types were available, the types were taken from metadata supplied by the sample provider, not from assay-based typing. A freely available public database, intended as a resource for researchers studying the immune response to SARS-CoV-2, is where the repertoires were released. The material from the prospective study consisted of cDNA or gDNA derived from T cells, B-cell-depleted T cells, or PBMCs. The dataset comprised deeply sampled blood TCRbeta repertoires from subjects exposed to, actively infected with, or recovered from COVID-19. What the study reported, not specific to this receptor: The amount of clinical and demographic metadata varied by source and participant and was provided uncurated.

The collaborating institutions used their own protocols to collect whole blood in K2EDTA tubes. For TCRbeta analysis, collaborators shipped samples as frozen whole blood, isolated PBMCs, or DNA extracted from either of those sample types. The immunoSEQ Assay, a bias-controlled multiplex PCR, was used to amplify TCRbeta CDR3 regions from genomic DNA. The original pipeline was this. Within the assay, amplification of reference gene primers was used to estimate how many nucleated cells each sample contained. To quantify the absolute abundance of each unique TCRbeta CDR3 rearrangement, sequence reads were collapsed and filtered. For each sample, productive Simpson clonality was calculated as the square root of Simpson's diversity index over productive rearrangements. What TCRdb holds here is the immuneACCESS table cut down to in-frame rearrangements. Part of the clones is not present; checked against another copy, under half of the missing clones reflect an unresolved V gene, and the others are unexplained. V and J calls and clone size are copied from that table; D and trimming were computed from the DNA. The sample contains 100,000 or so clones, roughly 80% of them found a single time. The ten largest make up roughly a fifth of the sample.

Worth noting for this clone: This clone's antigen is unknown. Base qualities were left out, and no much larger clone turns up one base away.

The V end loses 0 bases and the J end loses 6 bases, and a stretch of 8 bases separates them. Per the germline V gene (reference sequence), LGHDT is the CDR1 and YNNKEL is the CDR2. The CDR3 contains 14 residues, cysteine and phenylalanine counted. CDR3 DNA is the only sequence kept; it has 42 bases, read in frame from the first base. Rearrangement joined TRBV3-1 (or the pseudogene TRBV3-2) to TRBJ2-2; the D gene is possibly TRBD1, with 5 bases matching. The source is a woman aged 70 to 79 with acute or convalescent COVID-19. The source material was peripheral blood. In nucleotide form, the sequence is TGTGCCAGCAGCCAAGATTTGGGGCCCGGGGAGCTGTTTTTT. The translation is CASSQDLGPGELFF.